In its sample, the clone carrying this T cell receptor (beta chain) was seen many times. The antigen is undetermined. This sample stems from a study of T cell repertoires in cytomegalovirus infection. Across the whole study: Based on public TCR beta signatures, there were indications of CMV infection and of a matching HLA type.

MiXCR, applied by TCRdb to the reads, yields one record per CDR3 protein. The table includes 300,000 or so distinct CDR3 sequences, approximately 8.9% detected once. This CDR3 is 14 amino acids long. CDR1 is SNHLY and CDR2 is FYNNEI in the germline V gene. Trimming removed 1 base at V and 1 base at J, with 7 bases between. Study-level points and caveats: CMV-specific TCR beta clonotypes restricted by HLA-C dominated the ex vivo response.

The material sequenced was PBMCs. The chain carries TRBV2 and TRBJ1-1; no definite D call. This TCR was recovered from a human donor in good health (CMV status not recorded). Some clones in this sample may be carry-over from other donors' samples. The chain's CDR3 is CASSEGRTNTEAFF. The CDR3 bases are TGTGCCAGCAGTGAAGGGCGGACGAACACTGAAGCTTTCTTT.